These T cell receptor beta chains were read from a single sample in a study of response to subunit inactivated influenza vaccine. TCRdb re-derived calls from the RT-PCR reads in MiXCR, one entry per CDR3 protein. This table holds 500,000 to 550,000 distinct CDR3 sequences, around 21% found once. These data are also associated with another study on T cells expressing NK-cell markers.

The starting material was CD4+ T cells sorted from PBMCs, obtained about 11 days after vaccination. The receptors were gathered from a middle-aged man who received an inactivated influenza vaccine. Both conserved end residues are part of each CDR3. The order of the fields is J gene, clone size, V gene, D gene, CDR3 protein, CDR3 DNA. A D gene is named only where the DNA matches it firmly. Size is stated for part of the rows, as once, few or many counts, or as a class when the clone is expanded.

>TRBJ1-1|few|TRBV18|TRBD1
CASSPPGQGINTEAFF
TGTGCCAGCTCACCTCCGGGACAGGGAATCAACACTGAAGCTTTCTTT
>TRBJ2-1|few|TRBV7-3|TRBD2
CASSTGLAGEIEQFF
TGTGCCAGCAGCACCGGACTAGCGGGAGAGATTGAGCAGTTCTTC
>TRBJ2-2|-|TRBV6-1|TRBD2
CASGRRLAGPTGELFF
TGTGCCAGCGGACGGAGGCTAGCGGGCCCCACCGGGGAGCTGTTTTTT
>TRBJ2-5|few|TRBV2|TRBD2
CASSVLAGVGQETQYF
TGTGCCAGCAGTGTACTAGCGGGAGTGGGTCAAGAGACCCAGTACTTC
>TRBJ1-5|few|TRBV12-5|TRBD1
CASAAQGNQPQHF
TGTGCTAGCGCCGCACAGGGGAATCAGCCCCAGCATTTT
>TRBJ2-5|-|TRBV5-1|TRBD1
CASSLGTGSYQETQYF
TGCGCCAGCAGCTTGGGGACAGGATCCTACCAAGAGACCCAGTACTTC
>TRBJ2-3|-|TRBV7-9|-
CASSSIGGDTQYF
TGTGCCAGCAGCTCAATAGGGGGAGATACGCAGTATTTT
>TRBJ2-5|few|TRBV14|-
CASSRTVGETQYF
TGTGCCAGCAGCCGGACGGTGGGAGAGACCCAGTACTTC
>TRBJ2-3|-|TRBV12-3/TRBV12-4|TRBD1
CASTHRGDTQYF
TGTGCCAGCACCCACAGGGGGGATACGCAGTATTTT
>TRBJ2-3|few|TRBV29-1|-
CSVPSVLGDYTDTQYF
TGCAGCGTTCCCAGTGTTTTAGGCGACTACACAGATACGCAGTATTTT
>TRBJ2-7|-|TRBV5-6|-
CASSPSVSARFYEQYF
TGTGCCAGCAGCCCAAGTGTCTCAGCGAGGTTTTACGAGCAGTACTTC
>TRBJ1-5|-|TRBV18|TRBD1
CANSPGTANQPQHF
TGTGCCAACTCACCAGGGACAGCTAATCAGCCCCAGCATTTT
>TRBJ2-2|-|TRBV12-3/TRBV12-4|-
CASSAEGGYGELFF
TGTGCCAGCAGTGCAGAAGGAGGATACGGGGAGCTGTTTTTT
>TRBJ2-2|-|TRBV11-2|TRBD2
CASSLPAGRVSGELFF
TGTGCCAGCAGCTTACCCGCAGGGAGGGTGTCCGGGGAGCTGTTTTTT
>TRBJ2-5|-|TRBV7-2|TRBD2
CASSLSAGGETQYF
TGTGCCAGCAGCTTATCCGCGGGAGGAGAGACCCAGTACTTC
>TRBJ2-5|few|TRBV7-2|-
CASSLGMGLGLETQYF
TGTGCCAGCAGCTTAGGCATGGGTTTAGGCTTAGAGACCCAGTACTTC
>TRBJ2-3|few|TRBV10-2|-
CASSAGGGTDTQYF
TGCGCCAGCAGTGCTGGGGGTGGGACAGATACGCAGTATTTT